This entry lists 24 T cell receptor beta chains sequenced from one sample in a study of human T cells and chemical hapten exposure. Time point given: patch test 3, about 24 weeks after DPC sensitization. The sample's treatment: therapeutic diphenylcyclopropenone sensitization with weekly scalp DPC. TCRdb analysed the RACE reads with MiXCR anew, one entry per CDR3 protein. The table lists roughly 84,000 distinct CDR3 sequences, 11% of them singletons. Sequences were derived from whole blood, sampled in connection with sensitization to the hapten diphenylcyclopropenone (DPC). Receptor source: a woman aged 45 to 65 with alopecia areata. Some clones in this sample may be carry-over from other donors' samples.

Many counts were recorded for this clonotype. The chain couples TRBV7-3 to TRBJ2-2, with D possibly being TRBD1 (5 bases). The CDR3 has 15 amino acids. CDR1 and CDR2 from the germline V gene are SGHTA and FQGTGA. V gave up 3 bases and J gave up 5 bases, with 13 bases separating them. The CDR3 bases are TGTGCCAGCAGCTTTCGGCAGGGTGGGACCGGGGAGCTGTTTTTT. As protein: CASSFRQGGTGELFF. Combining the CDR3 with reference TRBV7-3 and TRBJ2-2 gives the whole variable domain GAGVSQTPSNKVTEKGKYVELRCDPISGHTALYWYRQSLGQGPEFLIYFQGTGAADDSGLPNDRFFAVRPEGSVSTLKIQRTERGDSAVYLCASSFRQGGTGELFFGEGSRLTVL.

This rearrangement joins TRBV21-1 to TRBJ2-3; the table calls TRBD2, which could not be checked here. TRBV21-1 is marked as a pseudogene. The CDR3 extends over 15 amino acids. The CDR3 DNA reads TGTGCCAGCAGTAGACTAGCGGAATGCACAGATACGCAGTATTTT. Translation gives CASSRLAECTDTQYF.

This clonotype was picked up many times. CDR3 bases: TGCAGCGTTGAAGCTGGGTTGGGGGGGCAGTTCTTC. Amino acid sequence: CSVEAGLGGQFF. The chain recombines TRBV29-1 with TRBJ2-1; tentatively, D is TRBD2 (6 bases). Trimming cost V 1 base and J 12 bases, with 13 bases left between them. This CDR3 spans 12 amino acids. The germline gives CDR1 SQVTM, CDR2 ANQGSEA.

V and J are TRBV30 and TRBJ2-5; D is possibly TRBD2 (5 bases). CDR1 is GTSNPN and CDR2 is SVGIG in the germline V gene (reference sequence). This CDR3 region has 13 residues. The V end was cut by 4 bases, the J end by 5 bases, with 14 bases between. The CDR3, as DNA: TGTGCCTGGAATGGACTCTTCGGGGAGACCCAGTACTTC. This sequence encodes CAWNGLFGETQYF.

This clonotype was seen many times. The CDR3 reads CASSSPSAANTEAFF. CDR3 DNA sequence: TGTGCCAGCAGTTCCCCTTCGGCAGCGAACACTGAAGCTTTCTTT. The chain has TRBV12-3 or TRBV12-4 and TRBJ1-1; no reliable D call. CDR3 size: 15 residues. The V end lost 4 bases, the J end lost 1 base, and 13 bases lay between the germline ends.

The chain joins TRBV29-1 to TRBJ2-3; the D is unclear. V shed 1 base and J shed 6 bases, with 8 bases lying between them. This CDR3 is built from 12 residues. Germline lookup yields CDR1 SQVTM and CDR2 ANQGSEA. CDR3 DNA: TGCAGCGTTGAAGCGCGGCGGGATACGCAGTATTTT. This gives the protein CSVEARRDTQYF.

Remarks on this clonotype: A clone one base away is much larger, so this may be a read error. V and J are TRBV12-3 or TRBV12-4 and TRBJ2-1; D is possibly TRBD1 or TRBD2 (6 bases each). V lost 6 bases and J 6 bases, leaving 18 bases between the germline ends. This CDR3 region has 15 residues. Written as DNA, the CDR3 is TGTGCCAGCAGCATCGCACACGGGGGCTTCAATGAGCAGTTCTTC. Translating gives CASSIAHGGFNEQFF.

In its sample, this clonotype was seen many times. This rearrangement joins TRBV12-3 or TRBV12-4 to TRBJ1-5; 9 bases map to TRBD1. V trimming: 4 bases; J trimming: 4 bases; junction bases outside the gene matches: 2. The CDR3 loop spans 14 amino acids. The CDR3 bases are TGTGCCAGCAGTTACAGGGGGCGAAATCAGCCCCAGCATTTT. It encodes CASSYRGRNQPQHF.

This clonotype was recorded a few times. The gene calls are TRBV19 and TRBJ2-6; the match to TRBD1 covers 7 bases. Germline CDR1 and CDR2: LNHDA and SQIVND (reference sequence). J gave up 5 bases and V 5 bases, and 9 bases lay outside the gene matches. The CDR3 loop spans 16 amino acids. This CDR3 reads CASSPSNRGRANVLTF. CDR3 DNA sequence: TGTGCCAGTAGTCCCTCTAACAGGGGACGGGCCAACGTCCTGACTTTC. The full variable domain, with the rest looked up from reference TRBV19 and TRBJ2-6, is DGGITQSPKYLFRKEGQNVTLSCEQNLNHDAMYWYRQDPGQGLRLIYYSQIVNDFQKGDIAEGYSVSREKKESFPLTVTSAQKNPTAFYLCASSPSNRGRANVLTFGAGSRLTVL.

The chain joins TRBV5-1 to TRBJ2-3; D is undetermined. The V gene's germline CDR1 is SGHRS and CDR2 YFSETQ. V lost 4 bases, J lost 6 bases, and 15 bases lay in between. This CDR3 contains 14 residues. CDR3 coding DNA: TGCGCCAGCAGCCTGTTCCATGCCGGGGATACGCAGTATTTT. It codes for CASSLFHAGDTQYF.

This clonotype was recorded many times. The J gene is TRBJ2-1, the V gene TRBV20-1; D gene unclear. CDR3 size: 11 residues. Trimming took off 7 bases at V and 7 bases at J, with 11 bases between the two ends. Germline V gene sequence: CDR1 DFQATT, CDR2 SNEGSKA (reference sequence). CDR3: CSGGIRNEQFF. The CDR3 DNA reads TGCAGTGGCGGCATTCGTAATGAGCAGTTCTTC.

V usage is TRBV11-2 and J usage is TRBJ2-1; D ambiguous. From germline, CDR1 is SGHAT and CDR2 FQNNGV. This CDR3 has 13 amino acids. V was trimmed by 5 bases and J by 7 bases, leaving 12 bases between them. The CDR3 nucleotides read TGTGCCAGCAGCCTGGGTCTTGCGAATGAGCAGTTCTTC. Translation: CASSLGLANEQFF.

The sample holds many counts of this clonotype. The chain has TRBV5-1 and TRBJ2-7, with 8 bases matching TRBD2. The CDR3 is 14 residues long. The V gene end was trimmed by 6 bases and the J gene end by 3 bases; junction bases not matched to a gene: 8. CDR1 is SGHRS and CDR2 is YFSETQ in the germline V gene. The DNA for the CDR3 is TGCGCCAGCACCTCAAGCGGGAGTGGCTACGAGCAGTACTTC. It encodes CASTSSGSGYEQYF.

V gene TRBV7-9 combines with J gene TRBJ2-5; D remains unclear. Germline-derived CDR1 and CDR2 are SEHNR and FQNEAQ (reference sequence). This CDR3 comprises 12 residues. V lost 6 bases to trimming and J lost 4 bases, with 9 bases between them. DNA for the CDR3: TGTGCCAGCAGTATACCGTCAGAGACCCAGTACTTC. Translation gives CASSIPSETQYF.

This chain links TRBV18 with TRBJ2-3, with no clear D. The CDR3 extends over 13 amino acids. Deletions cut 6 bases from V and 9 bases from J, with 16 bases between. Per the germline V gene, CDR1 is KGHSH and CDR2 is LQKENI. The CDR3: CASSGRSLGTQYF. CDR3 in DNA: TGTGCCAGCTCCGGCCGATCGCTAGGGACGCAGTATTTT.

This clonotype was detected ten times or more. The V call is TRBV5-4, the J call TRBJ2-1; 9 positions agree with TRBD1. The CDR3 extends over 15 amino acids. Looked up from germline, CDR1 is SGHNT and CDR2 is YYREEE (reference sequence). V was clipped by 5 bases and J by 5 bases; unmatched bases: 8. The CDR3 is CASSLKQGANNEQFF. The CDR3 bases are TGTGCCAGCAGTCTGAAACAGGGGGCAAACAATGAGCAGTTCTTC.

This clonotype was found many times. The CDR3 is CASSLGMNTEAFF. Written as DNA, the CDR3 is TGTGCCAGCAGTTTGGGTATGAACACTGAAGCTTTCTTT. The V gene is TRBV12-3 or TRBV12-4, the J gene TRBJ1-1; D unclear. The CDR3 is 13 amino acids. V was cut by 3 bases and J by 0 bases, with 5 bases left in between.

This clonotype has just a few counts. V and J are TRBV28 and TRBJ2-7, with 13 bases matching TRBD2. Per germline, CDR1 MDHEN and CDR2 SYDVKM. The CDR3 is 16 residues long. Trimming cost V 5 bases and J 3 bases; bases outside gene matches: 7. CDR3 amino acids: CASSPTSGRAFYEQYF. The CDR3 coding sequence is TGTGCCAGCAGTCCTACTAGCGGGAGGGCCTTCTACGAGCAGTACTTC.

The chain is built from TRBV28 and TRBJ2-1, with a tentative D call TRBD2 (5 bases). The CDR3 extends over 12 amino acids. Trimming removed 6 bases from V and 8 bases from J, with 11 bases in between. Germline loops: CDR1 MDHEN, CDR2 SYDVKM. The DNA of the CDR3 is TGTGCCAGCAGCGCTAGCCCCCATGAGCAGTTCTTC. It translates to CASSASPHEQFF.

The chain couples TRBV7-8 to TRBJ2-7; perhaps TRBD2 as D (5 bases). The germline gives CDR1 SGHVS, CDR2 FQNEAQ. Trimming cost V 4 bases and J 4 bases, with 14 bases left between them. This CDR3 region has 14 residues. CDR3: CASSYQRAMYEQYF. CDR3 sequence (DNA): TGTGCCAGCAGCTACCAGAGGGCGATGTACGAGCAGTACTTC.

This clonotype has a handful of counts. The V gene is TRBV19, the J gene TRBJ2-5; TRBD1 agrees at 7 bases. Germline CDR1 is LNHDA and CDR2 is SQIVND (reference sequence). The CDR3 has 14 residues. V shed 5 bases and J 3 bases; nucleotides not matched to a gene: 6. CDR3 in DNA: TGTGCCAGTAGTCCGACAGGGCGGGAAGAGACCCAGTACTTC. Its translation: CASSPTGREETQYF. The full variable domain, completed using reference TRBV19 and TRBJ2-5, is DGGITQSPKYLFRKEGQNVTLSCEQNLNHDAMYWYRQDPGQGLRLIYYSQIVNDFQKGDIAEGYSVSREKKESFPLTVTSAQKNPTAFYLCASSPTGREETQYFGPGTRLLVL.

The V gene is TRBV5-4, the J gene TRBJ1-1, with D uncertain. Germline V lookup: CDR1 SGHNT, CDR2 YYREEE (reference sequence). The germline V and J ends were trimmed by 4 bases and 1 base, with 14 bases remaining between them. The CDR3 is 15 residues long. In nucleotides, the CDR3 is TGTGCCAGCAGCCGCCCCGGGGTAAGGAACACTGAAGCTTTCTTT. The encoded protein is CASSRPGVRNTEAFF.

This clonotype was detected many times. This sequence joins TRBV9 and TRBJ2-7, with 7 bases that match TRBD2. The V gene's germline CDR1 is SGDLS and CDR2 YYNGEE. The CDR3 consists of 14 residues. The J segment lost 3 bases and the V segment lost 4 bases, leaving 7 bases of the junction unmatched. Here the CDR3 reads CASSPTGGLYEQYF. CDR3 coding DNA: TGTGCCAGCAGCCCGACGGGAGGCCTCTACGAGCAGTACTTC.

The table lists this clonotype with many counts. The chain couples TRBV2 to TRBJ1-1; D remains ambiguous. CDR1 is SNHLY and CDR2 is FYNNEI in the germline V gene. This CDR3 comprises 13 residues. Trimming removed 4 bases from V and 5 bases from J, with 11 bases in between. CDR3 amino acids: CASSGRAWTEAFF. CDR3 DNA sequence: TGTGCCAGCAGTGGTAGGGCGTGGACTGAAGCTTTCTTT.